Sequencing of this T cell receptor (beta chain) was carried out in a study of lymphopenia after photon versus proton radiotherapy. The method was immunoSEQ multiplex PCR; TCRdb's version includes in-frame clones alone and lacks a portion of them. In the table there are tens of thousands of clones, over 70% of which are singletons. The CDR3 runs to 17 residues. Trimming cost V 4 bases and J 6 bases; bases outside gene matches: 13. CDR1 and CDR2 (germline): SGHRS, YFSETQ. V is TRBV5-1 and J is TRBJ2-2, with 9 bases fitting TRBD2. This receptor was obtained from a woman between 65 and 79 years old with pancreatic cancer. Sequencing used peripheral blood, obtained from a patient treated with proton-based radiotherapy. This CDR3 reads CASSPLAGSFTSGELFF. CDR3 DNA: TGCGCCAGCAGCCCCCTAGCGGGATCCTTTACGTCCGGGGAGCTGTTTTTT.